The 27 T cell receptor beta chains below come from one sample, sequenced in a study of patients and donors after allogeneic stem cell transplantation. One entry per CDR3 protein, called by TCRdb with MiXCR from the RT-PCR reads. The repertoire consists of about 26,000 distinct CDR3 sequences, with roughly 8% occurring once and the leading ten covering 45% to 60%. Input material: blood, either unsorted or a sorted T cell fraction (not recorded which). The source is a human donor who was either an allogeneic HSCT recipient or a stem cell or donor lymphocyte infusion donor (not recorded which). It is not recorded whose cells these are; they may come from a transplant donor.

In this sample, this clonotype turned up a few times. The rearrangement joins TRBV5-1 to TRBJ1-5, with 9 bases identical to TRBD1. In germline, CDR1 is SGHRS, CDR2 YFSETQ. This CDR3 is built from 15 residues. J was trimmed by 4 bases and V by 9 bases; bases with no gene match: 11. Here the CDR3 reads CATPQDRGRNQPQHF. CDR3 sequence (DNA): TGCGCCACCCCCCAGGACAGGGGTCGGAATCAGCCCCAGCATTTT.

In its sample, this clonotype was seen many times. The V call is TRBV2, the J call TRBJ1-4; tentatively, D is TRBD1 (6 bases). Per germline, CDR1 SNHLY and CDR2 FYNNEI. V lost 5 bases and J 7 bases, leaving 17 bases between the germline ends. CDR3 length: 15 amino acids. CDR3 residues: CASSTTQGSGEKLFF. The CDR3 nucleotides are TGTGCCAGCAGTACAACGCAGGGGTCGGGTGAAAAACTGTTTTTT.

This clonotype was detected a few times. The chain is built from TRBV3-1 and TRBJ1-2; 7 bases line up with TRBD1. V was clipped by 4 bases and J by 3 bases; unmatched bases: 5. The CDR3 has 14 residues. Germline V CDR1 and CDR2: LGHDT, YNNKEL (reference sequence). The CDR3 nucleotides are TGTGCCAGCAGCCCTCGACAGGGCCACTATGGCTACACCTTC. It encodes CASSPRQGHYGYTF.

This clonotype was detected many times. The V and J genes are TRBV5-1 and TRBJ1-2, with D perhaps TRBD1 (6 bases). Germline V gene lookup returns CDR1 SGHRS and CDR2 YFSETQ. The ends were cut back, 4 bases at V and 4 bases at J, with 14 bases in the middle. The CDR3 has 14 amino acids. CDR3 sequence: CASSGGDKLYGYTF. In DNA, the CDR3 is TGCGCCAGCAGCGGAGGGGACAAACTCTATGGCTACACCTTC.

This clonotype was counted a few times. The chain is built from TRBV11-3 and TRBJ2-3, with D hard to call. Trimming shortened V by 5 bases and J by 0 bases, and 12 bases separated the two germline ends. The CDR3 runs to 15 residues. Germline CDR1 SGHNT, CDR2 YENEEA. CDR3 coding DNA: TGTGCCAGCAGCCACTACGAGACTAGCACAGATACGCAGTATTTT. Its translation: CASSHYETSTDTQYF.

The CDR3 DNA reads as TGTGCCAGCAGCGTTCGCTCCTATAATTCACCCCTCCACTTT. This sequence encodes CASSVRSYNSPLHF. J is TRBJ1-6 and V is TRBV9; D uncertain. The germline V and J ends were trimmed by 2 bases and 0 bases, with 3 bases remaining between them. Germline loops: CDR1 SGDLS, CDR2 YYNGEE. The CDR3 contains 14 residues.

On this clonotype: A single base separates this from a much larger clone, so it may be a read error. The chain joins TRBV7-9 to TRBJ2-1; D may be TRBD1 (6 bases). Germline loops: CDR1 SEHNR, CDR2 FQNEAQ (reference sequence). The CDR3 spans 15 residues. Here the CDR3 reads CTSSLRGSTYNEQFF. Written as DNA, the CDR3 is TGTACCAGCAGCTTAAGGGGGTCCACCTACAATGAGCAGTTCTTC.

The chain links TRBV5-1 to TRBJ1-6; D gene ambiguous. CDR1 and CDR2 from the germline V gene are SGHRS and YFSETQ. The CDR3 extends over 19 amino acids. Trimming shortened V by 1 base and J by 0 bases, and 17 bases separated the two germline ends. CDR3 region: CASSLNETGKRSYNSPLHF. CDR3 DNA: TGCGCCAGCAGCTTGAACGAGACGGGGAAGCGCTCCTATAATTCACCCCTCCACTTT.

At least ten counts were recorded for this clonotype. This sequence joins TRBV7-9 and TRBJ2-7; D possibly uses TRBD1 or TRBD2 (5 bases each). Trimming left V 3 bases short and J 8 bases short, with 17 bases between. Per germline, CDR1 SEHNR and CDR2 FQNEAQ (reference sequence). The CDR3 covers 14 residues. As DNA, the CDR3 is TGTGCCAGCAGCTTGGGGGTCGCAACTGCTCAGCAGTACTTC. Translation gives CASSLGVATAQQYF.

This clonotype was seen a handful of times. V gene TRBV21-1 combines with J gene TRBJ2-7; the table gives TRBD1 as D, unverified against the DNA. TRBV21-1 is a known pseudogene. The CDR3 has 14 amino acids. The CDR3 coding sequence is TGTGCCAGCAGCCCCCTCGGAGGTCCCTACGAGCAGTACTTC. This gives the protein CASSPLGGPYEQYF.

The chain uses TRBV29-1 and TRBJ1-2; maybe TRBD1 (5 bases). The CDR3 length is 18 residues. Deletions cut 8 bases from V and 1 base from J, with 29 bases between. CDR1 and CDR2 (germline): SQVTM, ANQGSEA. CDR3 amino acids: CSPWRGGTRQSLNYGYTF. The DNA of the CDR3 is TGCAGCCCGTGGAGGGGAGGTACCAGACAGAGTCTTAACTATGGCTACACCTTC.

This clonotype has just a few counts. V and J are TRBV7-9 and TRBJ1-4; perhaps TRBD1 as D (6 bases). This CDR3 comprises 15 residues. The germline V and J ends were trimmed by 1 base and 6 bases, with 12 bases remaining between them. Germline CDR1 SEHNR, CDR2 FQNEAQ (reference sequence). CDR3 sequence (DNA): TGTGCCAGCAGCTTAGGGTGGGGGCGCGATGAAAAACTGTTTTTT. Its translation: CASSLGWGRDEKLFF.

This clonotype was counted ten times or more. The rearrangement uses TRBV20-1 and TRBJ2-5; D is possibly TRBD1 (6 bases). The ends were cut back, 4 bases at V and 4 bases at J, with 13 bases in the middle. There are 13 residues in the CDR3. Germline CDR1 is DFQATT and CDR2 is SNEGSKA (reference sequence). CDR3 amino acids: CSATRTVGETQYF. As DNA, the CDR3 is TGCAGTGCTACCCGGACAGTTGGAGAGACCCAGTACTTC.

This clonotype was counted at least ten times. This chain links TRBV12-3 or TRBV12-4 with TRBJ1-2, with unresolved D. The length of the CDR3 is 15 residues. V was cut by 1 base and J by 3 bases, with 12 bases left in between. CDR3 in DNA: TGTGCCAGCAGTTTAGGAGCCAGGAGGGACTATGGCTACACCTTC. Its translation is CASSLGARRDYGYTF.

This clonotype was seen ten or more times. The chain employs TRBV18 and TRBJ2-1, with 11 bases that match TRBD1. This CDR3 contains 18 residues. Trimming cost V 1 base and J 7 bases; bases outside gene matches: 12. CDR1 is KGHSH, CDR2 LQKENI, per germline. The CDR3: CASSPRTGGATPKNEQFF. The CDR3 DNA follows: TGTGCCAGCTCACCACGGACAGGGGGCGCGACTCCCAAAAATGAGCAGTTCTTC.

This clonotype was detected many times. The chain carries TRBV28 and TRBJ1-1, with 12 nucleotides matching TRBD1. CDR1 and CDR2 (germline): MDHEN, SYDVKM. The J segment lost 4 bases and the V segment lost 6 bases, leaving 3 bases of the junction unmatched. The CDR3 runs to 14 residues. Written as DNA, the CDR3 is TGTGCCAGCAGGATGGGACAGGGGGCCACTGAAGCTTTCTTT. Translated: CASRMGQGATEAFF. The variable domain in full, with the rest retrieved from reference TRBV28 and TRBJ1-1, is DVKVTQSSRYLVKRTGEKVFLECVQDMDHENMFWYRQDPGLGLRLIYFSYDVKMKEKGDIPEGYSVSREKKERFSLILESASTNQTSMYLCASRMGQGATEAFFGQGTRLTVV.

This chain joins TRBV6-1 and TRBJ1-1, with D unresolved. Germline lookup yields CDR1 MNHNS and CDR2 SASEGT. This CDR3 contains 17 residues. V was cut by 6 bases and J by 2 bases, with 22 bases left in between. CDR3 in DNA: TGTGCCAGCAGAGGACCCCGGTTCGCGGGATTAAACACTGAAGCTTTCTTT. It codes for CASRGPRFAGLNTEAFF.

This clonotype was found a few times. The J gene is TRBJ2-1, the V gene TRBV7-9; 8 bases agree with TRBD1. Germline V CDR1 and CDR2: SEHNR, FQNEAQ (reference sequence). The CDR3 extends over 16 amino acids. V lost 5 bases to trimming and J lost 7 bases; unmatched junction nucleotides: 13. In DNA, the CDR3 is TGTGCCAGCAGCCCAGGCGGGTTGGACAGGGTTAATGAGCAGTTCTTC. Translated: CASSPGGLDRVNEQFF.

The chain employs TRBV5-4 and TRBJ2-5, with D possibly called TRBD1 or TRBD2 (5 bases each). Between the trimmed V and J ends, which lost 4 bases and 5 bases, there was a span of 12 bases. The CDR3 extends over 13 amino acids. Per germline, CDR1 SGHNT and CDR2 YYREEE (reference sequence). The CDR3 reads CASSPPGDETQYF. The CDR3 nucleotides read TGTGCCAGCAGCCCCCCCGGGGACGAGACCCAGTACTTC.

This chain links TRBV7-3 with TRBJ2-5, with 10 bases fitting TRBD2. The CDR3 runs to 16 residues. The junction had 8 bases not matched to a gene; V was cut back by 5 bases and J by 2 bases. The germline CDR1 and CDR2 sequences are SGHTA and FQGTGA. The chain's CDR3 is CASSLLAGGTQETQYF. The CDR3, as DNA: TGTGCCAGCAGCCTGTTAGCGGGGGGAACTCAAGAGACCCAGTACTTC. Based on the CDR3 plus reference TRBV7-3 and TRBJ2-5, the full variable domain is GAGVSQTPSNKVTEKGKYVELRCDPISGHTALYWYRQSLGQGPEFLIYFQGTGAADDSGLPNDRFFAVRPEGSVSTLKIQRTERGDSAVYLCASSLLAGGTQETQYFGPGTRLLVL.

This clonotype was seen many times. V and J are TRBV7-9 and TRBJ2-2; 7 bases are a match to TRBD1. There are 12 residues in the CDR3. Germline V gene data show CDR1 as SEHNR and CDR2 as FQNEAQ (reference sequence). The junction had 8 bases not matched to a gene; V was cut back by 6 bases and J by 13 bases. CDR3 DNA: TGTGCCAGCAGTCGTACAGGGGAAAGGCTGTTTTTT. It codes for CASSRTGERLFF.

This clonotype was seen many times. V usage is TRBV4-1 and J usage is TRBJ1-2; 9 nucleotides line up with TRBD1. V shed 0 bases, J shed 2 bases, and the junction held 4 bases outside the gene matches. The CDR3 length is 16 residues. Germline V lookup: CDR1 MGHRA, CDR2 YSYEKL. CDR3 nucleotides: TGCGCCAGCAGCCAAGAGGGGACAGGGAACAACTATGGCTACACCTTC. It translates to CASSQEGTGNNYGYTF.

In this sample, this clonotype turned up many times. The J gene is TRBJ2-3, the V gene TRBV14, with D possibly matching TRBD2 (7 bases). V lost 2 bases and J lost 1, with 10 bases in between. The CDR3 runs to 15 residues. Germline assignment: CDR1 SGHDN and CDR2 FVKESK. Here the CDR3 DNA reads TGTGCCAGCAGCCAACGGGGGGCCGGCACAGATACGCAGTATTTT. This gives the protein CASSQRGAGTDTQYF.

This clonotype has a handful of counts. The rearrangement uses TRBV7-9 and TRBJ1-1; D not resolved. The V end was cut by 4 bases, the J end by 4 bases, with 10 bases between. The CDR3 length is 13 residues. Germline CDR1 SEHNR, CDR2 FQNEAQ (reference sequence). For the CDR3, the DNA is TGTGCCAGCAGCTCTTACGAAGGCACTGAAGCTTTCTTT. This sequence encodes CASSSYEGTEAFF.

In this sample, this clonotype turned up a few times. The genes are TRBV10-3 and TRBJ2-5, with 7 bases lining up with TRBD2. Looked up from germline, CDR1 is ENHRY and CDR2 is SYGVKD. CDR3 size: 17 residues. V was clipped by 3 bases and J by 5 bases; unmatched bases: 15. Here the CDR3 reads CAISDPSAGGGMETQYF. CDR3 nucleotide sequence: TGTGCCATCAGTGACCCCTCGGCTGGGGGGGGAATGGAGACCCAGTACTTC.

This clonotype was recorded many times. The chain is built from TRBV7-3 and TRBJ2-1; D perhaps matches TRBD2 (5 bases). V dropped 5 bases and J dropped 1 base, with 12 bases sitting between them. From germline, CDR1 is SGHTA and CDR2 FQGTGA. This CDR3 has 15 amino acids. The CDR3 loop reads CASSPLGGSYNEQFF. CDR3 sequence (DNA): TGTGCCAGCAGCCCCCTCGGAGGTTCCTACAATGAGCAGTTCTTC.

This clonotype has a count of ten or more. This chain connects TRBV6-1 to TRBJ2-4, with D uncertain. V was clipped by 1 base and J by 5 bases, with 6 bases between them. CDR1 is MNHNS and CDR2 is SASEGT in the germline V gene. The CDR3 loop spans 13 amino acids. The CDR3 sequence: CASSEVLQNIQYF. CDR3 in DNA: TGTGCCAGCAGTGAAGTGCTCCAAAACATTCAGTACTTC.